The clone carrying this T cell receptor (beta chain) was recorded at least ten times. The antigen remains unidentified. Then a second PCR, running roughly 7 to 12 cycles, was carried out with a sample-barcoded 5' primer and a J-beta primer mix. The authors tagged each cDNA molecule using a template-switch adaptor with 12 random nucleotides. MiXCR, applied by TCRdb to the 5' RACE reads, yields one record per CDR3 protein. The sample records about 1.8 million distinct CDR3 sequences, just under 50% being singletons. This entry is derived from a study of blood T cells in healthy people across ages. Findings and caveats of the study: Both naive CD4+ cell counts and diversity were greater in long-lived donors than in aged donors.

The CDR3 consists of 16 residues. In germline, CDR1 is SGHTA, CDR2 FQGNSA. Trimming took 0 bases from V and 4 from J, leaving 14 bases between them. The rearrangement uses TRBV7-2 and TRBJ2-3, with D maybe TRBD1 (5 bases). This clonotype was sampled from a woman between 40 and 55 years old in good health. Sequenced input: blood. The CDR3 coding sequence is TGTGCCAGCAGCTTAGCTGTGGGGCAGCGCCCAGATACGCAGTATTTT. Protein product: CASSLAVGQRPDTQYF.